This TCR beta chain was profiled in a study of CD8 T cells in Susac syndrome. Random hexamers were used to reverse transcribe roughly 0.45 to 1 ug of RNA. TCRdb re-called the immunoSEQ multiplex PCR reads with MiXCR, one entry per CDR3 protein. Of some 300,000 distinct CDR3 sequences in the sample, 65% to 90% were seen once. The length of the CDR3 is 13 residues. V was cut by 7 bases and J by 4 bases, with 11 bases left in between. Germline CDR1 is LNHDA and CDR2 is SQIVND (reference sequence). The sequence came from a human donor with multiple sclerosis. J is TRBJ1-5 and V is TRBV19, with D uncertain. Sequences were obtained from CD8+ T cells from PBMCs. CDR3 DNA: TGTGCCAGTACCCCGTTCGCAAATCAGCCCCAGCATTTT. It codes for CASTPFANQPQHF.